Presented here are 29 T cell receptor beta chains from one specimen sequenced in a study of OX40 agonist ivuxolimab in advanced cancers. TCRdb's copy holds only in-frame clones and misses some; the assay was immunoSEQ multiplex PCR. The profile shows more than 90,000 clones, 84% of them singletons. The source material was CD4+ or CD8+ T cells sorted from blood, sampled in a trial of the OX40 agonist ivuxolimab. These receptors were collected from an adult with an advanced solid tumor such as melanoma, head and neck, liver or kidney cancer.

The V and J genes are TRBV5-1 and TRBJ2-7, with D maybe TRBD1 (6 bases). Trimming cost V 4 bases and J 3 bases, with 17 bases left between them. CDR3 length equals 15 residues. Germline CDR1 reads SGHRS; CDR2 reads YFSETQ. CDR3 loop: CASSPAGTRDYEQYF. The CDR3 coding sequence is TGCGCCAGCAGCCCCGCCGGGACACGAGACTACGAGCAGTACTTC. The variable domain in full, with the rest retrieved from reference TRBV5-1 and TRBJ2-7, is KAGVTQTPRYLIKTRGQQVTLSCSPISGHRSVSWYQQTPGQGLQFLFEYFSETQRNKGNFPGRFSGRQFSNSRSEMNVSTLELGDSALYLCASSPAGTRDYEQYFGPGTRLTVT.

The V call is TRBV12-5, the J call TRBJ1-5, with D possibly matching TRBD1 (5 bases). The CDR3 has 14 amino acids. Trimming removed 2 bases from V and 3 bases from J, with 8 bases in between. Per the germline V gene, CDR1 is LGHNT and CDR2 is FRNRAP. CDR3 in DNA: TGTGCTAGTGGTTTGACAGGTTTCAATCAGCCCCAGCATTTT. Protein: CASGLTGFNQPQHF. The full variable domain, completed using reference TRBV12-5 and TRBJ1-5, is DARVTQTPRHKVTEMGQEVTMRCQPILGHNTVFWYRQTMMQGLELLAYFRNRAPLDDSGMPKDRFSAEMPDATLATLKIQPSEPRDSAVYFCASGLTGFNQPQHFGDGTRLSIL.

The chain links TRBV6-5 to TRBJ1-1; D call uncertain. Trimming took 5 bases from V and 4 from J, leaving 11 bases between them. CDR3 length: 13 amino acids. Germline CDR1 MNHEY, CDR2 SVGAGI. The CDR3 DNA follows: TGTGCCAGCAGTACGGGAGTGCGCACTGAAGCTTTCTTT. Protein: CASSTGVRTEAFF.

The chain uses TRBV29-1 and TRBJ1-1, with D unclear. Between the trimmed V and J ends, which lost 8 bases and 3 bases, there was a span of 16 bases. CDR1 is SQVTM, CDR2 ANQGSEA, per germline. The CDR3 runs 13 residues. The DNA of the CDR3 is TGCAGCACCTTGGACCCACCAGACACTGAAGCTTTCTTT. It encodes CSTLDPPDTEAFF.

The chain carries TRBV30 and TRBJ2-2; 12 bases map to TRBD2. Per germline, CDR1 GTSNPN and CDR2 SVGIG (reference sequence). V lost 4 bases, J lost 3 bases, and 6 bases stayed unmatched. This CDR3 contains 16 residues. DNA of the CDR3: TGTGCCTGGACCCTCGGACTAGCGGGACACACCGGGGAGCTGTTTTTT. Translated: CAWTLGLAGHTGELFF.

The rearrangement uses TRBV7-6 and TRBJ1-3; D ambiguous. This CDR3 has 16 amino acids. From germline, CDR1 is SGHVS and CDR2 FNYEAQ. Trimming cost V 1 base and J 0 bases, with 10 bases left between them. The CDR3 spells CASSLGTAFSGNTIYF. The CDR3 DNA follows: TGTGCCAGCAGCTTAGGGACGGCTTTCTCTGGAAACACCATATATTTT. Based on the CDR3 plus reference TRBV7-6 and TRBJ1-3, the full variable domain is GAGVSQSPRYKVTKRGQDVALRCDPISGHVSLYWYRQALGQGPEFLTYFNYEAQQDKSGLPNDRFSAERPEGSISTLTIQRTEQRDSAMYRCASSLGTAFSGNTIYFGEGSWLTVV.

This clone was found a few times. The chain is built from TRBV7-3 and TRBJ1-2; the D gene is possibly TRBD1 (5 bases). This CDR3 is 13 amino acids long. CDR1 is SGHTA and CDR2 is FQGTGA in the germline V gene. Trimming removed 2 bases from V and 5 bases from J, with 9 bases in between. This CDR3 is CASSLGAAYGYTF. The CDR3 nucleotides are TGTGCCAGCAGCTTAGGGGCAGCGTATGGCTACACCTTC. Combining the CDR3 with reference TRBV7-3 and TRBJ1-2 gives the whole variable domain GAGVSQTPSNKVTEKGKYVELRCDPISGHTALYWYRQSLGQGPEFLIYFQGTGAADDSGLPNDRFFAVRPEGSVSTLKIQRTERGDSAVYLCASSLGAAYGYTFGSGTRLTVV.

A single count supports this clone. J is TRBJ2-2 and V is TRBV10-3, with a weak D call TRBD2 (6 bases). Per germline, CDR1 ENHRY and CDR2 SYGVKD. The V end was cut by 4 bases, the J end by 4 bases, with 16 bases between. The CDR3 consists of 16 residues. Written as DNA, the CDR3 is TGTGCCATCAGTGGGAGCGGCGCCGGGGGCACCGGGGAGCTGTTTTTT. Translating it yields CAISGSGAGGTGELFF.

This clone was observed a single time. This chain joins TRBV15 and TRBJ1-2, with 9 positions matching TRBD1. CDR3 size: 15 residues. With V trimmed by 2 bases and J by 5 bases, 6 bases remained unmatched. Germline V gene sequence: CDR1 LNHNV, CDR2 YYDKDF (reference sequence). The CDR3 DNA reads as TGTGCCACCAGCAGAAACGGACAGGGGAAGTATGGCTACACCTTC. Amino acids: CATSRNGQGKYGYTF.

This chain joins TRBV19 and TRBJ2-3; the match to TRBD2 covers 7 bases. The CDR3 runs 14 residues. V lost 3 bases, J lost 1 base, and 1 base stayed unmatched. The germline gives CDR1 LNHDA, CDR2 SQIVND (reference sequence). CDR3 nucleotide sequence: TGTGCCAGTAGTATTCGGGGGGGCACAGATACGCAGTATTTT. Its protein product is CASSIRGGTDTQYF.

The chain couples TRBV10-3 to TRBJ2-3; D remains unclear. V was trimmed by 2 bases and J by 2 bases, leaving 5 bases between them. The CDR3 consists of 13 residues. Per the germline V gene, CDR1 is ENHRY and CDR2 is SYGVKD. The CDR3 DNA reads TGTGCCATCAGTGAGCAAACCACAGATACGCAGTATTTT. This codes for CAISEQTTDTQYF.

The J gene is TRBJ2-1, the V gene TRBV7-2; 10 positions agree with TRBD2. The CDR3 totals 17 residues. The germline gives CDR1 SGHTA, CDR2 FQGNSA. Germline trimming cut 1 base from V and 6 bases from J; bases unmatched to any gene: 9. The CDR3 reads CASSLGASGSYPNEQFF. The CDR3 bases are TGTGCCAGCAGCTTAGGGGCTAGCGGGAGTTACCCCAATGAGCAGTTCTTC.

V and J are TRBV5-1 and TRBJ2-5, with D perhaps TRBD1 (6 bases). The J call may be wrong; the DNA end is better matched by TRBJ2-7. Germline CDR1 is SGHRS and CDR2 is YFSETQ. This CDR3 is 13 amino acids long. DNA for the CDR3: TGCGCCAGCAGCTTGGACAGGGACTACGAGCAGTACTTC. The encoded protein is CASSLDRDYEQYF.

This clone was detected a few times. V and J are TRBV7-2 and TRBJ2-3; D remains ambiguous. CDR1 and CDR2 (germline): SGHTA, FQGNSA. Between the trimmed V and J ends, which lost 5 bases and 2 bases, there was a span of 14 bases. This CDR3 contains 15 residues. This chain's CDR3 is CASSLAPGPTDTQYF. Written as DNA, the CDR3 is TGTGCCAGCAGCCTCGCCCCCGGTCCCACAGATACGCAGTATTTT.

V gene TRBV11-3 combines with J gene TRBJ1-2; 7 nucleotides agree with TRBD1. The CDR3 is made up of 14 amino acids. Germline loops: CDR1 SGHNT, CDR2 YENEEA. The V and J ends lost 5 bases and 2 bases, in that order; junction bases with no gene match: 5. CDR3 nucleotide sequence: TGTGCCAGCAGCCGTGGGACAGCGAACTATGGCTACACCTTC. It specifies CASSRGTANYGYTF.

The chain couples TRBV9 to TRBJ1-2; a weak D match, TRBD1 (5 bases). CDR1 is SGDLS and CDR2 is YYNGEE in the germline V gene. V was trimmed by 3 bases and J by 4 bases, leaving 13 bases between them. This CDR3 region has 14 residues. CDR3 sequence reads: CASSEGTTRYGYTF. The CDR3 DNA reads as TGTGCCAGCAGCGAAGGGACTACCCGCTATGGCTACACCTTC.

This chain connects TRBV12-5 to TRBJ2-7; 7 bases match TRBD1. The CDR3 sequence is 14 residues long. Germline CDR1 LGHNT, CDR2 FRNRAP. Losses at the gene ends were 1 base for V and 4 bases for J; bases not matched to a gene: 4. Written as DNA, the CDR3 is TGTGCTAGTGGTTTGGACAGGGGACGGTACGAGCAGTACTTC. This codes for CASGLDRGRYEQYF.

V gene TRBV6-5 combines with J gene TRBJ2-7, with 9 bases identical to TRBD1. The CDR3 sequence is 14 residues long. V was clipped by 6 bases and J by 4 bases; unmatched bases: 7. Per germline, CDR1 MNHEY and CDR2 SVGAGI. CDR3 sequence (DNA): TGTGCCAGCAGCGCACAGGGGGCGGGGTACGAGCAGTACTTC. This codes for CASSAQGAGYEQYF.

This clone was counted once. The chain recombines TRBV7-8 with TRBJ2-3; 9 bases are shared with TRBD2. V trimming: 3 bases; J trimming: 0 bases; junction bases outside the gene matches: 7. CDR1 is SGHVS and CDR2 is FQNEAQ in the germline V gene. CDR3 size: 17 residues. The DNA for the CDR3 is TGTGCCAGCAGCTTCCCCTTACTAGCGGGTAGCACAGATACGCAGTATTTT. This gives the protein CASSFPLLAGSTDTQYF.

V usage is TRBV19 and J usage is TRBJ1-2; a possible D gene is TRBD1 (6 bases). CDR1 LNHDA and CDR2 SQIVND come from the germline V gene (reference sequence). Trimming stripped 3 bases from V and 2 bases from J, with 13 bases between. There are 15 residues in the CDR3. CDR3 in DNA: TGTGCCAGTAGTATCCGTCAGGGGAAGAACTATGGCTACACCTTC. It translates to CASSIRQGKNYGYTF.

This chain's CDR3 is CSVGDGVMNTEAFF. The CDR3 coding sequence is TGCAGCGTGGGGGACGGTGTAATGAACACTGAAGCTTTCTTT. This sequence joins TRBV29-1 and TRBJ1-1; possible D gene TRBD1, 5 bases. The CDR3 has 14 residues. The V end lost 6 bases, the J end lost 0 bases, and 14 bases lay between the germline ends. CDR1 SQVTM and CDR2 ANQGSEA come from the germline V gene.

This chain joins TRBV7-9 and TRBJ1-1, with 7 bases aligning to TRBD1. CDR1 is SEHNR, CDR2 FQNEAQ, per germline (reference sequence). V trimming: 5 bases; J trimming: 0 bases; junction bases outside the gene matches: 3. This CDR3 is built from 14 residues. The CDR3 loop reads CASSRGQLNTEAFF. The CDR3 DNA is TGTGCCAGCAGCCGGGGACAGTTGAACACTGAAGCTTTCTTT. The entire variable domain, with the rest obtained from reference TRBV7-9 and TRBJ1-1, is as follows: DTGVSQNPRHKITKRGQNVTFRCDPISEHNRLYWYRQTLGQGPEFLTYFQNEAQLEKSRLLSDRFSAERPKGSFSTLEIQRTEQGDSAMYLCASSRGQLNTEAFFGQGTRLTVV.

The chain combines TRBV7-3 with TRBJ2-3; possible D gene TRBD2, 7 bases. V was cut by 5 bases and J by 4 bases, with 13 bases left in between. CDR3 length equals 14 residues. Germline values: CDR1 SGHTA, CDR2 FQGTGA. The DNA for the CDR3 is TGTGCCAGCAGCCCTCGGGGGGCGGCAGATACGCAGTATTTT. It is translated as CASSPRGAADTQYF.

The chain joins TRBV7-9 to TRBJ1-1, with no clear D. Germline V gene lookup returns CDR1 SEHNR and CDR2 FQNEAQ (reference sequence). The V and J ends lost 4 bases and 6 bases respectively, with 9 bases between them. The CDR3 has 12 amino acids. The CDR3 DNA reads TGTGCCAGCAGCTCTGCGGGAGCTGAAGCTTTCTTT. Translated: CASSSAGAEAFF.

This clone was counted many times. For the CDR3, the DNA is TGTGCCAGCAGTTCGCCTAGGACTAGCGGGAGCCTCGAGCAGTACTTC. Protein product: CASSSPRTSGSLEQYF. The chain couples TRBV28 to TRBJ2-7; the match to TRBD2 covers 13 bases. Germline CDR1 and CDR2: MDHEN and SYDVKM. The CDR3 consists of 16 residues. Trimming cost V 4 bases and J 6 bases; bases outside gene matches: 9.

The sample holds one count of this clone. This chain connects TRBV19 to TRBJ1-1, with 8 bases lining up with TRBD1. The J segment lost 0 bases and the V segment lost 7 bases, leaving 4 bases of the junction unmatched. The germline V gene encodes CDR1 LNHDA and CDR2 SQIVND (reference sequence). CDR3 length: 14 residues. This CDR3 is CASIDRGMNTEAFF. The CDR3 DNA sequence: TGTGCCAGTATAGACAGGGGTATGAACACTGAAGCTTTCTTT. The full variable domain, its missing parts supplied by reference TRBV19 and TRBJ1-1, is DGGITQSPKYLFRKEGQNVTLSCEQNLNHDAMYWYRQDPGQGLRLIYYSQIVNDFQKGDIAEGYSVSREKKESFPLTVTSAQKNPTAFYLCASIDRGMNTEAFFGQGTRLTVV.

This chain uses TRBV6-1 with TRBJ2-3; tentatively, D is TRBD2 (6 bases). The CDR3 has 14 amino acids. Germline CDR1 MNHNS, CDR2 SASEGT. Trimming cost V 4 bases and J 1 base, with 9 bases left between them. The CDR3 is CASSVGGGTDTQYF. As DNA, the CDR3 is TGTGCCAGCAGTGTCGGCGGGGGCACAGATACGCAGTATTTT.

This clone showed up just once. This chain links TRBV7-9 with TRBJ2-7; TRBD1 agrees at 9 bases. The germline CDR1 and CDR2 sequences are SEHNR and FQNEAQ (reference sequence). With 0 bases clipped from V and 0 bases from J, the junction kept 3 bases outside the gene matches. There are 16 residues in the CDR3. The CDR3 is CASSLAGTGSSYEQYF. As DNA, the CDR3 is TGTGCCAGCAGCTTAGCGGGGACAGGGAGCTCCTACGAGCAGTACTTC.

V and J are TRBV4-1 and TRBJ1-3; D is unclear. The ends were cut back, 0 bases at V and 0 bases at J, with 15 bases in the middle. The germline gives CDR1 MGHRA, CDR2 YSYEKL. This CDR3 has 18 residues. CDR3 amino acids: CASSQDIPEPNSGNTIYF. The CDR3 DNA reads as TGCGCCAGCAGCCAAGATATTCCAGAGCCAAACTCTGGAAACACCATATATTTT.